This TCR beta chain was captured in a study of T cell changes during pregnancy in multiple sclerosis. This clone was detected once. Libraries were prepared by immunoSEQ multiplex PCR; TCRdb keeps only in-frame clonotypes and omits some of them. The sample holds under 75,000 clones, approximately 93% seen once. V gave up 5 bases and J gave up 6 bases; unmatched junction bases: 2. Looked up from germline, CDR1 is GTSNPN and CDR2 is SVGIG (reference sequence). The CDR3 length is 12 residues. The sample consisted of CD8+ T cells from peripheral blood mononuclear cells, taken in the second trimester of pregnancy. This chain joins TRBV30 and TRBJ2-2; 8 bases map to TRBD1. This TCR was recovered from a female donor with multiple sclerosis, enrolled in a pregnancy study. The CDR3 spells CAWGTGAGELFF. CDR3 in DNA: TGTGCCTGGGGGACAGGTGCCGGGGAGCTGTTTTTT. Full variable domain (outside the CDR3, taken from reference TRBV30 and TRBJ2-2): SQTIHQWPATLVQPVGSPLSLECTVEGTSNPNLYWYRQAAGRGLQLLFYSVGIGQISSEVPQNLSASRPQDRQFILSSKKLLLSDSGFYLCAWGTGAGELFFGEGSRLTVL.